This T cell receptor (beta chain) appears in the sequencing data of a study of cytomegalovirus exposure and HLA in healthy donors (dated by TCRdb to the late 2010s). With respect to the entire study: According to an earlier analysis of a few hundred of the donors, about 179 million T cells yielded 120 million or so unique TCR beta sequences and 276 Gb of sequence data. Approximately 300 gigabases of sequencing data and tens of millions of unique TCR sequences were included in an early release covering under 650 HLA-typed donors. Of the roughly 400 genotyped donors, around 81% fell in the genetic ancestry cluster associated with self-reported Caucasian donors. The study was designed to test whether signatures of past pathogen exposure could be identified by cataloging public T cell receptors. Using immunosequencing, the study profiled T cell repertoires from approximately 700 subjects and related those repertoires to cytomegalovirus serostatus. Besides the first cohort of 550 to 750 subjects, a separate validation cohort made up of 120 different subjects was used. To predict cytomegalovirus infection status, the study combined high-throughput TCR immunosequencing, statistical association of individual TCRs with disease status, and machine learning. A later analysis re-examined previously published TCR beta repertoires from more than 550 donors and added high-resolution HLA genotyping to investigate patterns of TCR occurrence. The later analysis used no new phenotypic data to find candidate immune exposures, relying instead on TCR beta sequences and their occurrence across donors. In an earlier analysis of about 590 of the donors, high-throughput TCR beta sequencing was used to judge whether each TCR beta V gene segment behaved as functional or pseudogenic. Donor age, sex, ethnicity and CMV serostatus were compiled together with the repertoire data. A later genetic analysis took genome-wide SNP genotypes for 398 of the 666 donors and used that subset as a discovery cohort. All discovery cohort repertoires had been generated on a single sequencing platform. HLA typing included class I and class II loci at four-digit resolution. The number of donors typed differed by locus, with roughly 620-630 for A, B, C, DRB1 and DQB1, 522 for DQA1, about 610 for DPA1, and some 470 for DPB1. Because of strong linkage in the cohort, four to six DR-DQ haplotypes were treated as single units for association and clustering. On average, about 200,000 unique TCR beta nucleotide sequences were sequenced per donor among a few hundred genotyped donors of the cohort, with around 19% of those sequences being non-productive.

V and J lose 5 bases and 5 bases, and a span of 16 bases separates them. The CDR3 starts with the cysteine, ends with the phenylalanine, and has 16 residues. Here the CDR3 DNA is all that survives: 48 bases in frame from base 1. CDR1 and CDR2 were assigned from the germline V gene as SGHAT and FQNNGV. Library preparation employed the immunoSEQ multiplex PCR assay. For the multiplex PCR, a mixture combining 60 forward primers for TCR Vbeta segments and 13 reverse primers for TCR Jbeta segments was used. The CDR3 region of rearranged TCR beta genes was amplified from genomic DNA by a multiplex PCR assay. The amplified TCR beta libraries were sequenced on the Illumina HiSeq System as 87-base-pair reads. The original pipeline was this. In a later analysis, 77 million or so unique TCR beta chains were counted across the approximately 640 repertoires, and approximately 9.9 million of these chains were shared by at least two donors. Raw reads were error-corrected and collapsed into unique sequences with a nearest-neighbor algorithm that merged closely related sequences to remove PCR and sequencing errors. To assign V, D and J gene segments, CDR3 sequences were aligned to IMGT reference sequences. For a sequence to be retained, a match of at least six nucleotides to both a V gene segment and a J gene segment was required. A rearrangement was called productive if the CDR3 had no stop codons and remained in frame with V and J, and every other rearrangement was called non-productive. Following IMGT convention, CDR3 was defined as the stretch from the second conserved V-encoded cysteine to the conserved J-encoded phenylalanine. The earlier analysis of about 500 of the donors excluded sequences that lacked an unambiguous match to a single V gene segment. In an earlier analysis of approximately 550 of the donors, V segments were called functional above 56.7% productive rearrangements and were called segregating when the between-donor standard deviation exceeded 5%. To diagnose cytomegalovirus status from the catalog of TCR beta chain sequences, a statistical classification framework was built. A later analysis assigned V and J genes by comparing TCR nucleotide sequences with IMGT/GENE-DB human TR gene sequences. A later analysis assigned CDR3 sequences and most-parsimonious VDJ recombination scenarios with the TCRdist pipeline. In a later analysis, every TCR beta chain was defined by the combination of its CDR3 amino acid sequence and its V-gene family, and reads without a unique V-gene family were dropped. To address suspected cross-contamination and a sequencing artifact, a later analysis removed a few hundred highly shared, low-generation-probability nucleotide sequences. In a later analysis, a clonal expansion index was calculated for each public chain from normalized within-repertoire ranks of inferred template counts. A later analysis computed generation probabilities with a VDJ recombination model fitted to out-of-frame rearrangements, and checked the results against IGoR. A later analysis scored TCR-TCR, TCR-HLA and TCR-CMV co-occurrence with hypergeometric tests, applying a repertoire-size bias correction to TCR pairs. To estimate false discovery rates, a later analysis permuted the HLA or CMV assignments 20 times. In a later analysis, co-occurring TCRs were grouped using DBSCAN, and TCRdist sequence similarity was added for clustering within HLA-allele-positive subsets. Co-occurrence clustering excluded repertoires with fewer than 30,000 or more than 120,000 public chains, plus five with anomalous nucleotide sharing. TCRdb took this table from immuneACCESS and kept in-frame rearrangements with V and J called. Such tables lack part of the clones; where checked against another copy, unresolved V genes explain under half of the gap, and the rest is unexplained. For V, J and clone size, that table is used; D and trimming come from the DNA. The sample contains roughly 200,000 clones, roughly 85% of them found a single time. The ten biggest clones cover around 4.3% of the sample.

In total, approximately 690 healthy bone marrow donors made up the cohort. At the time of sampling, all cohort members were nominally healthy, though unrecorded immune exposures were likely present. The donor was CMV seropositive and belonged to the group of more than 250 seropositive cohort members. A peripheral blood sample was collected from each donor, and TCR beta sequencing was performed on peripheral blood mononuclear cells. Genomic DNA extraction from the blood cell samples was performed with the Qiagen DNeasy Blood Extraction Kit. The paper's findings and limits, for the study overall: A later analysis found that TCR association rates varied across HLA loci, with DRB1 alleles showing the most associated TCRs and HLA-C alleles the fewest. A later analysis found that HLA-associated TCR beta chains were more clonally expanded and had lower generation probabilities than equally common non-associated chains. Most TCR sequences were observed very rarely across donors, whereas some public TCRs were present in many individuals. An association between a missense DCLRE1C variant and V-gene and J-gene trimming of TCR beta chains was found in a later genetic analysis and replicated in an independent cohort. A few of the identified cytomegalovirus-associated TCR beta chains were confirmed in vitro to be specific for cytomegalovirus antigens. Because counts were too low, about 17 rarely observed V segments, including chromosome 9 orphons, were excluded from the earlier analysis of some 540 of the donors. A further reported finding was that TCR beta sequences accurately predicted the HLA-A and HLA-B alleles for most subjects in the first cohort. According to a later analysis, parvovirus B19, influenza, CMV and Epstein-Barr virus appeared linked to several top co-occurrence clusters. The sequencing pipeline was judged likely to have produced a cluster of highly shared sequence variants as a technical artifact. According to the authors, the approach could potentially be generalized to other disease states and immunological phenotypes. In an earlier analysis of some 540 of the donors, most TCR beta V segments appeared in productive rearrangements about 87% or about 30% of the time, broadly matching IMGT annotations. In a later genetic analysis, fewer N-insertions in productive TCRs were reported among donors in an Asian-associated ancestry cluster than the roughly 700-donor mean. Some IMGT-functional V segments, including TRBV6-2 and TRBV6-3, could not be told apart with the 87-base-pair reads, so those segments were excluded. When HLA alleles, especially DR and DQ, strongly co-occurred, TCR associations were difficult to assign to individual alleles. Because HLA typing was missing for some donors at each locus, association tests included only the typed subset. According to a later analysis, most CMV-associated TCR beta chains appeared to be HLA-restricted, and the HLA associations seemed to be driven largely by CMV exposure. Specific HLA alleles were associated with over 15,000 TCR beta sequences at a false discovery rate of 0.05 in a later analysis. Cytomegalovirus status was reported to be diagnosed by the classifier with high specificity and sensitivity in both the original and validation cohorts. The cohort was sequenced for TCR beta chains only, and without alpha or paired-chain data the features that could be detected were limited. The study gave a list of roughly 150 TCR beta chains associated with cytomegalovirus. The presence/absence analyses assumed that sequencing depth was roughly uniform across donors, and that assumption may not be true. Correlated functional status among segregating V segments might be attributable to linkage disequilibrium, but an unknown experimental factor could not be ruled out. Immune exposure information for the cohort was limited to CMV serostatus.

As to this clone: It has no known antigen specificity. There are no base qualities to consult, and no much larger clone falls within one base.

Sequenced sample: PBMCs. This receptor was taken from a woman in her twenties or thirties in good health and CMV-seropositive. The chain is made from TRBV11-2 and TRBJ1-6, with the D gene call left open. The DNA sequence reads TGTGCCAGCAGCCCCTTTAGATTTGGTGATAATTCACCCCTCCACTTT. The encoded protein is CASSPFRFGDNSPLHF.